A selection of T cell receptor beta chains follows, all from one sample in a study of T cell changes during pregnancy in multiple sclerosis. Clones were sequenced by immunoSEQ multiplex PCR, and TCRdb holds only the in-frame ones, with some missing. The sample comprises about 44,000 clones, about 96% of which are singletons, and 0.89% rests with the top ten. Sequenced material: peripheral blood, taken in the second trimester of pregnancy. Source of these receptors: a female donor with multiple sclerosis, enrolled in a pregnancy study. CDR3s include the opening cysteine and the closing phenylalanine or tryptophan. The D gene is left open where the match is weak. Some rows mark clone size as missing; the rest say once, few, many or name a class of expanded clone.

v_call,j_call,d_call,clone_size,cdr3_aa,cdr3_nt
TRBV5-6,TRBJ1-2,-,-,CASSLGGGDYGYTF,TGTGCCAGCAGCTTGGGCGGGGGGGACTATGGCTACACCTTC
TRBV14,TRBJ2-7,TRBD1,-,CASTGGSYEQYF,TGTGCCAGCACAGGGGGCTCCTACGAGCAGTACTTC
TRBV28,TRBJ1-2,-,-,CASSLNRGGDGYTF,TGTGCCAGCAGTTTAAATAGGGGCGGAGATGGCTACACCTTC
TRBV7-9,TRBJ2-5,TRBD2,-,CASKLAGEQETQYF,TGTGCCAGCAAACTAGCGGGGGAACAAGAGACCCAGTACTTC
TRBV9,TRBJ1-1,-,-,CASSVGGSTEAFF,TGTGCCAGCAGCGTAGGTGGGAGCACTGAAGCTTTCTTT
TRBV6-1,TRBJ2-7,-,-,CASSEVRAGFSYEQYF,TGTGCCAGCAGTGAAGTTCGAGCAGGTTTCTCCTACGAGCAGTACTTC
TRBV28,TRBJ1-2,TRBD1,once,CASSLPTPGQSYGYTF,TGTGCCAGCAGTTTACCAACACCGGGACAGTCCTATGGCTACACCTTC
TRBV7-7,TRBJ2-5,-,once,CASSLAQQETQYF,TGTGCCAGCAGCTTAGCACAGCAAGAGACCCAGTACTTC
TRBV6-5,TRBJ2-3,-,-,CASSSRGTDTQYF,TGTGCCAGCAGTTCCCGGGGGACTGATACGCAGTATTTT
TRBV18,TRBJ2-7,-,-,CASSLRQSTYEQYF,TGTGCCAGCTCACTCCGACAGAGTACCTACGAGCAGTACTTC
TRBV19,TRBJ2-3,TRBD2,once,CASSPGLAGGAGDTQYF,TGTGCCAGTAGTCCTGGACTAGCGGGGGGGGCGGGGGATACGCAGTATTTT
TRBV7-8,TRBJ1-2,-,-,CASSPRGYGYTF,TGTGCCAGCAGTCCCAGGGGTTATGGCTACACCTTC
TRBV7-6,TRBJ2-3,TRBD2,-,CASSLSGGARRSTDTQYF,TGTGCCAGCAGCCTTAGCGGGGGGGCGAGGAGAAGCACAGATACGCAGTATTTT
TRBV18,TRBJ1-2,-,-,CASSPDGGVEYGYTF,TGTGCCAGCTCACCCGACGGAGGGGTAGAGTATGGCTACACCTTC
TRBV7-8,TRBJ1-6,TRBD1,-,CASSTHWGGQGPSAYNSPLHF,TGTGCCAGCAGCACCCATTGGGGGGGACAGGGACCTAGCGCCTATAATTCACCCCTCCACTTT
TRBV9,TRBJ2-1,-,-,CASSVVGAWDEQFF,TGTGCCAGCAGCGTAGTGGGGGCCTGGGATGAGCAGTTCTTC
TRBV11-2,TRBJ2-2,TRBD1,-,CASSTRQGADTGELFF,TGTGCCAGCAGCACCCGACAGGGGGCGGACACCGGGGAGCTGTTTTTT
TRBV5-1,TRBJ2-5,TRBD1,-,CASSAGTGDETQYF,TGCGCCAGCAGCGCTGGGACAGGGGATGAGACCCAGTACTTC
TRBV30,TRBJ2-2,-,-,CAWTNTGELFF,TGTGCCTGGACAAACACCGGGGAGCTGTTTTTT
TRBV9,TRBJ1-1,-,-,CASSVATQKNTEAFF,TGTGCCAGCAGCGTAGCTACACAGAAGAACACTGAAGCTTTCTTT
TRBV11-3,TRBJ2-2,-,-,CASSRQGSGELFF,TGTGCCAGCAGCCGGCAGGGTTCCGGGGAGCTGTTTTTT
TRBV7-3,TRBJ2-3,-,once,CASSSDSSTDTQYF,TGTGCCAGCAGCTCGGACTCCTCCACAGATACGCAGTATTTT
TRBV29-1,TRBJ1-1,TRBD1,-,CSVDRGPTEAFF,TGCAGCGTCGACAGGGGGCCGACTGAAGCTTTCTTT
TRBV6-5,TRBJ1-6,TRBD1,-,CASSYSVTGGFSPLHF,TGTGCCAGCAGTTACTCAGTGACAGGGGGATTTTCACCCCTCCACTTT
TRBV5-6,TRBJ1-2,TRBD1,-,CASSFSAGTGLYYGYTF,TGTGCCAGCAGCTTTTCTGCCGGGACAGGCCTTTACTATGGCTACACCTTC
TRBV19,TRBJ1-2,TRBD1,once,CASSSRQGANYGYTF,TGTGCCAGTAGTAGCAGACAGGGGGCGAACTATGGCTACACCTTC
TRBV4-3,TRBJ1-2,-,-,CASSQEIQGRWGGYTF,TGCGCCAGCAGCCAAGAGATCCAGGGAAGATGGGGTGGCTACACCTTC
TRBV25-1,TRBJ2-1,-,-,CASSPLDTALLQQFF,TGTGCCAGCAGTCCCCTCGACACCGCCCTACTTCAGCAGTTCTTC
TRBV7-6,TRBJ1-2,TRBD1,-,CASSPATGNYGYTF,TGTGCCAGCAGCCCCGCGACAGGGAACTATGGCTACACCTTC
TRBV27,TRBJ1-1,-,once,CASSPPGREAFF,TGTGCCAGCAGTCCCCCAGGCCGGGAAGCTTTCTTT
TRBV27,TRBJ2-7,-,-,CASSLSPTGFEQYF,TGTGCCAGCAGTTTATCTCCTACAGGGTTCGAGCAGTACTTC
TRBV5-1,TRBJ1-3,-,-,CASSLQQGGNTIYF,TGCGCCAGCAGCTTGCAACAGGGAGGAAACACCATATATTTT
TRBV7-2,TRBJ1-2,TRBD1,-,CASSLRGGQGDDGYTF,TGTGCCAGCAGCTTGAGAGGCGGACAGGGGGACGATGGCTACACCTTC
TRBV9,TRBJ1-5,TRBD1,-,CASSAGQGGNQPQHF,TGTGCCAGCAGCGCCGGACAGGGTGGCAATCAGCCCCAGCATTTT
TRBV11-2,TRBJ2-7,TRBD1,once,CASSLGTGGPYEQYF,TGTGCCAGCAGCTTGGGGACAGGGGGCCCATACGAGCAGTACTTC
TRBV7-8,TRBJ1-1,-,-,CASSQEVNGEAFF,TGTGCCAGCAGCCAGGAGGTAAATGGCGAAGCTTTCTTT
TRBV5-1,TRBJ2-7,TRBD2,-,CASSREAGGNYEQYF,TGCGCCAGCAGTCGGGAGGCGGGAGGTAACTACGAGCAGTACTTC
TRBV7-3,TRBJ2-5,TRBD1,-,CASSLNRGETQYF,TGTGCCAGCAGCTTAAACAGGGGAGAGACCCAGTACTTC
TRBV7-6,TRBJ2-5,TRBD2,-,CASSYTSAGGQETQYF,TGTGCCAGCAGCTATACGTCTGCGGGAGGGCAAGAGACCCAGTACTTC
TRBV18,TRBJ1-3,-,-,CASSPATSGNTIYF,TGTGCCAGCTCACCGGCGACAAGTGGAAACACCATATATTTT
TRBV14,TRBJ2-7,TRBD1,-,CASSQQRDRTAGQYF,TGTGCCAGCAGCCAACAACGGGACAGGACCGCCGGGCAGTACTTC
TRBV18,TRBJ1-5,-,-,CASSPTGLGNQPQHF,TGTGCCAGCTCACCCACAGGGCTGGGCAATCAGCCCCAGCATTTT
TRBV5-5,TRBJ2-5,TRBD2,once,CASHRSGALQETQYF,TGTGCCAGCCACCGGAGCGGGGCCCTCCAAGAGACCCAGTACTTC
TRBV9,TRBJ2-1,-,-,CASSVGPEVHNEQFF,TGTGCCAGCAGCGTAGGGCCGGAGGTACACAATGAGCAGTTCTTC
TRBV6-1,TRBJ1-2,TRBD1,-,CASSEGTGPYTF,TGTGCCAGCAGTGAAGGGACAGGCCCTTACACCTTC
TRBV7-9,TRBJ2-6,-,-,CASSLRPGAYSGANVLTF,TGTGCCAGCAGCTTACGGCCAGGGGCCTACTCTGGGGCCAACGTCCTGACTTTC
TRBV28,TRBJ1-3,-,once,CASSSAGIRRNTIYF,TGTGCCAGCAGCTCCGCGGGGATCCGGAGAAACACCATATATTTT
TRBV7-3,TRBJ2-1,TRBD2,-,CASSLEGGSSNEQFF,TGTGCCAGCAGCTTAGAGGGCGGGAGCTCGAATGAGCAGTTCTTC
TRBV7-2,TRBJ1-5,TRBD1,-,CASSLGDRGFIQPQHF,TGTGCCAGCAGCTTAGGGGACAGGGGGTTTATTCAGCCCCAGCATTTT
TRBV6-5,TRBJ2-4,TRBD1,-,CASSYPDRVNIQYF,TGTGCCAGCAGTTACCCGGACAGGGTCAACATTCAGTACTTC
TRBV28,TRBJ2-7,TRBD2,-,CASSSGGTSGSNPYEQYF,TGTGCCAGCAGTTCCGGCGGGACTAGCGGTTCTAATCCCTACGAGCAGTACTTC
TRBV30,TRBJ1-2,-,-,CAWSGTRGYTF,TGTGCCTGGAGTGGGACTCGTGGCTACACCTTC
TRBV21-1,TRBJ2-4,-,-,CASSQREGAKNIQYF,TGTGCCAGCAGTCAGCGGGAGGGGGCCAAAAACATTCAGTACTTC
TRBV10-2,TRBJ2-7,-,-,CASSPSDYSYEQYF,TGCGCCAGCAGTCCCTCGGACTACTCCTACGAGCAGTACTTC
TRBV5-1,TRBJ1-1,TRBD1,few,CASSSRVASGGTEAFF,TGCGCCAGCAGCTCCCGCGTTGCTTCAGGGGGCACTGAAGCTTTCTTT
TRBV6-1,TRBJ2-7,-,-,CASSESGRYEQYF,TGTGCCAGCAGTGAAAGCGGCAGATACGAGCAGTACTTC
TRBV14,TRBJ1-2,-,-,CASSQLQANGYTF,TGTGCCAGCAGCCAATTACAGGCAAATGGCTACACCTTC
TRBV9,TRBJ2-7,TRBD1,-,CASSRTGRSYEQYF,TGTGCCAGCAGCCGGACAGGGAGGTCCTACGAGCAGTACTTC
TRBV4-3,TRBJ2-3,TRBD2,once,CASSQGVGGGGADTQYF,TGCGCCAGCAGCCAAGGGGTGGGCGGGGGTGGGGCAGATACGCAGTATTTT
TRBV5-1,TRBJ2-3,-,once,CASSFRGGAEDTQYF,TGCGCCAGCAGCTTTAGGGGGGGGGCCGAAGATACGCAGTATTTT